One and the same sample provided the 12 T cell receptor beta chains below, sequenced in a study of breast tumors, draining lymph nodes, adjacent tissues. Axillary draining lymph nodes of breast cancer patients supplied the node samples. TCRdb re-called the multiplex PCR reads with MiXCR, one entry per CDR3 protein. Among 150,000 to 200,000 distinct CDR3 sequences listed, 31% were seen once. The sequencing sample was made of axillary lymph node tissue. The receptors shown here come from a female donor with breast cancer. Some clones in this sample may be carry-over from other donors' samples.

The chain combines TRBV5-5 with TRBJ1-1; D is undetermined. From germline, CDR1 is SGHKS and CDR2 YYEKEE (reference sequence). V lost 3 bases and J lost 7, with 16 bases in between. The CDR3 runs to 14 residues. DNA for the CDR3: TGTGCCAGCAGCTGGACGGATCTCCCCCTTGAAGCTTTCTTT. This translates into CASSWTDLPLEAFF.

This clonotype has at least ten counts. The chain has TRBV5-1 and TRBJ1-2, with D tentatively TRBD1 (5 bases). Germline lookup yields CDR1 SGHRS and CDR2 YFSETQ. Trimming took 3 bases from V and 8 from J, leaving 17 bases between them. The CDR3 contains 14 residues. As DNA, the CDR3 is TGCGCCAGCAGCTCGCAGGACACCCCGGGGGGCTACACCTTC. It codes for CASSSQDTPGGYTF.

This clonotype came up many times. CDR3 protein: CASSIRASGGGNEQFF. Here the CDR3 DNA reads TGTGCCAGCAGCATCAGGGCTAGCGGGGGCGGCAATGAGCAGTTCTTC. The V and J genes are TRBV11-2 and TRBJ2-1, with 10 bases matching TRBD2. The CDR3 covers 16 residues. Germline V CDR1 and CDR2: SGHAT, FQNNGV. V shed 5 bases and J 6 bases; nucleotides not matched to a gene: 10.

The table lists this clonotype with many counts. The gene calls are TRBV2 and TRBJ2-1; D is perhaps TRBD1 (6 bases). CDR3 size: 12 residues. V dropped 6 bases and J dropped 7 bases, with 10 bases sitting between them. Germline V gene data show CDR1 as SNHLY and CDR2 as FYNNEI. The CDR3 sequence is CASRQGGNEQFF. The CDR3 DNA follows: TGTGCCAGCAGACAGGGTGGGAATGAGCAGTTCTTC.

This clonotype occurred many times. The chain uses TRBV7-8 and TRBJ2-1, with 15 bases aligning to TRBD2. V shed 5 bases, J shed 2 bases, and the junction held 4 bases outside the gene matches. The CDR3 is 17 residues long. Per the germline V gene, CDR1 is SGHVS and CDR2 is FQNEAQ. CDR3 in DNA: TGTGCCAGCAGCCTCAGGACTAGCGGGAGGGCCTACAATGAGCAGTTCTTC. This encodes CASSLRTSGRAYNEQFF.

The chain recombines TRBV3-1 with TRBJ2-5; possibly TRBD2 for D (7 bases). The germline V gene has CDR1 LGHDT and CDR2 YNNKEL (reference sequence). Deletions cut 7 bases from V and 6 bases from J, with 18 bases between. The CDR3 extends over 14 amino acids. CDR3: CASTGGGGSKTQYF. Written as DNA, the CDR3 is TGTGCCAGCACGGGTGGGGGCGGGAGCAAGACCCAGTACTTC.

This clonotype was seen repeatedly, ten times or more. V gene TRBV2 combines with J gene TRBJ2-7, with D hard to call. This CDR3 region has 13 residues. CDR1 and CDR2 from the germline V gene are SNHLY and FYNNEI. Trimming pared 3 bases from V and 7 bases from J, leaving 13 bases between. CDR3 sequence: CASSELALGEQYF. The CDR3 nucleotides read TGTGCCAGCAGTGAGCTTGCCCTTGGGGAGCAGTACTTC.

The genes are TRBV9 and TRBJ2-5, with 10 bases fitting TRBD2. The CDR3 extends over 20 amino acids. The germline gives CDR1 SGDLS, CDR2 YYNGEE. The trim removed 7 bases at V and 2 bases at J, leaving 23 bases unmatched. Here the CDR3 reads CASGPPVASGRAGGQETQYF. CDR3 nucleotides: TGTGCCAGCGGCCCCCCGGTGGCTAGCGGGAGAGCGGGGGGGCAAGAGACCCAGTACTTC.

Many counts were recorded for this clonotype. The chain links TRBV20-1 to TRBJ2-7, with TRBD2 identical over 14 bases. V gave up 5 bases and J gave up 0 bases; unmatched junction bases: 9. This CDR3 comprises 17 residues. Germline V gene sequence: CDR1 DFQATT, CDR2 SNEGSKA (reference sequence). CDR3 sequence (DNA): TGCAGTGCTGAGAGCGGTGGGACTAGCGGGAGCTCCTACGAGCAGTACTTC. This encodes CSAESGGTSGSSYEQYF.

This clonotype was picked up many times. The chain uses TRBV4-1 and TRBJ1-6; unclear D gene. Germline-derived CDR1 and CDR2 are MGHRA and YSYEKL. The germline V and J ends were trimmed by 0 bases and 7 bases, with 10 bases remaining between them. The CDR3 runs to 15 residues. CDR3 coding DNA: TGCGCCAGCAGCCAAGATCCACTGGAAAATTCACCCCTCCACTTT. Its protein product is CASSQDPLENSPLHF.

This clonotype was observed at least ten times. V and J are TRBV20-1 and TRBJ2-7; either TRBD1 or TRBD2 may supply D (6 bases each). The CDR3 runs to 14 residues. Looked up from germline, CDR1 is DFQATT and CDR2 is SNEGSKA (reference sequence). V was clipped by 1 base and J by 1 base, with 11 bases between them. In DNA, the CDR3 is TGCAGTGCTAGAGCCACAGGGAGGTCCTACGAGCAGTACTTC. Its protein product is CSARATGRSYEQYF.

The V gene is TRBV6-5, the J gene TRBJ1-5; D is uncertain. Deletions cut 5 bases from V and 0 bases from J, with 11 bases between. The length of the CDR3 is 15 residues. Germline assignment: CDR1 MNHEY and CDR2 SVGAGI. The CDR3 sequence: CASSHGRHSNQPQHF. The CDR3 region has the DNA TGTGCCAGCAGTCACGGGCGGCATAGCAATCAGCCCCAGCATTTT.